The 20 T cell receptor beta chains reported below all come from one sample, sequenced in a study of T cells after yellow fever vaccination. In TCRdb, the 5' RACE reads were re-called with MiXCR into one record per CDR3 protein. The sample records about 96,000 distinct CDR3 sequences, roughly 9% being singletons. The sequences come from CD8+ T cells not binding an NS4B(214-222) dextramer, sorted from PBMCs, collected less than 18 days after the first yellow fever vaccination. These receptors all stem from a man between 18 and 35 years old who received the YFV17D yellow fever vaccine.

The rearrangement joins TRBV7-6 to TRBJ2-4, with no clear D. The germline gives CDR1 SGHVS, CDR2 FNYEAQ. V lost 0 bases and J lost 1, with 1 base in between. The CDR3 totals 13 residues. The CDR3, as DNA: TGTGCCAGCAGCTTAGCGGCCAAAAACATTCAGTACTTC. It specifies CASSLAAKNIQYF. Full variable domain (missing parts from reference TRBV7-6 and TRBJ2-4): GAGVSQSPRYKVTKRGQDVALRCDPISGHVSLYWYRQALGQGPEFLTYFNYEAQQDKSGLPNDRFSAERPEGSISTLTIQRTEQRDSAMYRCASSLAAKNIQYFGAGTRLSVL.

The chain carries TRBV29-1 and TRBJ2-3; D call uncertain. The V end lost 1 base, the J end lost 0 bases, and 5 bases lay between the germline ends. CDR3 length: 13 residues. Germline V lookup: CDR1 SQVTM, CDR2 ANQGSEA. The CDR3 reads CSVEGTSTDTQYF. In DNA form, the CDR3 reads TGCAGCGTTGAAGGAACTAGCACAGATACGCAGTATTTT.

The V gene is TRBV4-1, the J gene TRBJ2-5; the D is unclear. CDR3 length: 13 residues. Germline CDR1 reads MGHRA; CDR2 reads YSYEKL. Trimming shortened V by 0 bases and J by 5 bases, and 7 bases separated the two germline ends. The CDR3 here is CASSQDPAETQYF. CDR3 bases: TGCGCCAGCAGCCAAGATCCGGCCGAGACCCAGTACTTC.

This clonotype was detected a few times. The DNA for the CDR3 is TGTGCCAGCAGTCTAAACCGGGGCGATCAGCCCCAGCATTTT. This codes for CASSLNRGDQPQHF. The chain is built from TRBV27 and TRBJ1-5, with D maybe TRBD1 (5 bases). This CDR3 has 14 amino acids. V was trimmed by 5 bases and J by 5 bases, leaving 13 bases between them. Germline-derived CDR1 and CDR2 are MNHEY and SMNVEV (reference sequence).

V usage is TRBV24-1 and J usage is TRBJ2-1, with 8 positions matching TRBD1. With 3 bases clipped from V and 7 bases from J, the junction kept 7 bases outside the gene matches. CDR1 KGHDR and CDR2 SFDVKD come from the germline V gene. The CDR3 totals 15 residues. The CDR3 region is CATSDIQGAMNEQFF. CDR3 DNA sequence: TGTGCCACCAGTGATATTCAGGGGGCGATGAATGAGCAGTTCTTC.

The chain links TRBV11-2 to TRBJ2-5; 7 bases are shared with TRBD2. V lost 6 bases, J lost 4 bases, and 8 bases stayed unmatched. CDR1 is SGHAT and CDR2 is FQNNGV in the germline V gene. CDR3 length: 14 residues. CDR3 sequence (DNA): TGTGCCAGCAGGTCAAGACTAGCTTTAGAGACCCAGTACTTC. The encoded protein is CASRSRLALETQYF. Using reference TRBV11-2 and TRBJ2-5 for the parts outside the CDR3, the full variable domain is EAGVAQSPRYKIIEKRQSVAFWCNPISGHATLYWYQQILGQGPKLLIQFQNNGVVDDSQLPKDRFSAERLKGVDSTLKIQPAKLEDSAVYLCASRSRLALETQYFGPGTRLLVL.

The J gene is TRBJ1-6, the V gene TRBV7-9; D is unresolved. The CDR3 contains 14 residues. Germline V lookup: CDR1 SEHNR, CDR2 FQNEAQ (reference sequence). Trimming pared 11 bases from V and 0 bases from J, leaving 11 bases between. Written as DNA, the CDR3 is TGTGCCTGGCGCCTCAACTCCTATAATTCACCCCTCCACTTT. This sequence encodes CAWRLNSYNSPLHF. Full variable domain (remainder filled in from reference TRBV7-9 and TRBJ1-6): DTGVSQNPRHKITKRGQNVTFRCDPISEHNRLYWYRQTLGQGPEFLTYFQNEAQLEKSRLLSDRFSAERPKGSFSTLEIQRTEQGDSAMYLCAWRLNSYNSPLHFGNGTRLTVT.

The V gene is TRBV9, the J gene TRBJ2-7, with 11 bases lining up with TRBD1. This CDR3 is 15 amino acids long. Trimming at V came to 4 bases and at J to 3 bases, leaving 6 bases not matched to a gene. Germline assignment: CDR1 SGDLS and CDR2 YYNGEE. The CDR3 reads CASSPGTGGDYEQYF. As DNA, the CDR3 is TGTGCCAGCAGCCCGGGGACAGGGGGGGACTACGAGCAGTACTTC. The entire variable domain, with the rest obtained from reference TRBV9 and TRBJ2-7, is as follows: DSGVTQTPKHLITATGQRVTLRCSPRSGDLSVYWYQQSLDQGLQFLIQYYNGEERAKGNILERFSAQQFPDLHSELNLSSLELGDSALYFCASSPGTGGDYEQYFGPGTRLTVT.

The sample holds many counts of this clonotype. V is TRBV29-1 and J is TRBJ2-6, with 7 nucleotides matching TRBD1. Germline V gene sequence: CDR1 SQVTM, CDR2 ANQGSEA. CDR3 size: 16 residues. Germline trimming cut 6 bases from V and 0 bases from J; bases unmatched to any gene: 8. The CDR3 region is CSVRDRGFSGANVLTF. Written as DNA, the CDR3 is TGCAGCGTCCGGGACAGAGGGTTCTCTGGGGCCAACGTCCTGACTTTC.

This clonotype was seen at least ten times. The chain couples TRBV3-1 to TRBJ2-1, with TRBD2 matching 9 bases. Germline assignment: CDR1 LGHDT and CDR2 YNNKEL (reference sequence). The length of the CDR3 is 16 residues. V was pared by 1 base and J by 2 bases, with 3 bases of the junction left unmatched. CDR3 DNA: TGTGCCAGCAGCCAAGGCGGCGGGGGGGCCTACAATGAGCAGTTCTTC. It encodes CASSQGGGGAYNEQFF.

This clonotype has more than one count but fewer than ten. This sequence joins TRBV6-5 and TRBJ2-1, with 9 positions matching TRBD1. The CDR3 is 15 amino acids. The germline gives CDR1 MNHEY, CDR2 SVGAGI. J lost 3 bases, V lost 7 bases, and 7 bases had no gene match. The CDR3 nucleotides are TGTGCCAGCATCTGGGACAGGGCCGGCTACAATGAGCAGTTCTTC. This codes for CASIWDRAGYNEQFF.

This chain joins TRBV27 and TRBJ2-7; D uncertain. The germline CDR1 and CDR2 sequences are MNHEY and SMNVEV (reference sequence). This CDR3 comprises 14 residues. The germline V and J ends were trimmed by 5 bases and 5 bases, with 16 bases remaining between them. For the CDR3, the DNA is TGTGCCAGCAGTCGGACGGTGGGGTCGGACGAGCAGTACTTC. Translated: CASSRTVGSDEQYF.

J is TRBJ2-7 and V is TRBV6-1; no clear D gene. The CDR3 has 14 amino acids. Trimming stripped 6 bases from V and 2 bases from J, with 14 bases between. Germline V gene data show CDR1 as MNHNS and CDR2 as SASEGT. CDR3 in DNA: TGTGCCAGCAGCCGCGGCCCCGGTGCCTACGAGCAGTACGTC. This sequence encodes CASSRGPGAYEQYV.

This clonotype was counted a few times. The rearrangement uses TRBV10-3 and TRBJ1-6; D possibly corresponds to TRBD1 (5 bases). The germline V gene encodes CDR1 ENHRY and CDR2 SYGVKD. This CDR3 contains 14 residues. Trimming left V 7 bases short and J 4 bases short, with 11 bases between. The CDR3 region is CAIKSGEYNSPLHF. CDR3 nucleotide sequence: TGTGCCATCAAGTCGGGGGAATATAATTCACCCCTCCACTTT.

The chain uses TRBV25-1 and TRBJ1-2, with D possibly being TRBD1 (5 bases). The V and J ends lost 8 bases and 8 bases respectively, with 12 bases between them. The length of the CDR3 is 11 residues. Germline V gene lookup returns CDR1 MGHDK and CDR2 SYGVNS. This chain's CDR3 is CASGTKGGYTF. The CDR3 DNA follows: TGTGCCAGCGGAACCAAGGGGGGCTACACCTTC.

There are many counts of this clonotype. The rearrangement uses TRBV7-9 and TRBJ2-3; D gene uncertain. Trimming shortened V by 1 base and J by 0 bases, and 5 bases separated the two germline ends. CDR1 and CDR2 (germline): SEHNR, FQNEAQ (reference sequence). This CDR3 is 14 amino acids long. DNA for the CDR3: TGTGCCAGCAGCTTAGAGGTCAGCACAGATACGCAGTATTTT. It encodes CASSLEVSTDTQYF.

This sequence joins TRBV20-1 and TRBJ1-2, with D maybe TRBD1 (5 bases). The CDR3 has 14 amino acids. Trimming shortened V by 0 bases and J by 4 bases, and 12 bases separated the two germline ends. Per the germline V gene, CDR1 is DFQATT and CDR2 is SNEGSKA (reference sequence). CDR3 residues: CSARERGSLYGYTF. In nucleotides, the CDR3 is TGCAGTGCTAGAGAGAGGGGCAGCCTCTATGGCTACACCTTC.

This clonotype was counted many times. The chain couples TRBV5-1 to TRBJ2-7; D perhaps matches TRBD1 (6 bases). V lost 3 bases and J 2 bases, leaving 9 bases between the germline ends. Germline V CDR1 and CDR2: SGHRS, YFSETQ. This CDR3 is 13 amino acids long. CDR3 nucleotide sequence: TGCGCCAGCAGCTGGGACAACACCTACGAGCAGTACTTC. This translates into CASSWDNTYEQYF.

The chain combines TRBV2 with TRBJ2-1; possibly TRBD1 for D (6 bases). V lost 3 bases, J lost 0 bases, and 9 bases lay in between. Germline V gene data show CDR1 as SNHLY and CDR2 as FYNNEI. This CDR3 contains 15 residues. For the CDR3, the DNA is TGTGCCAGCAGTGAGGGGGCGAGCTCCTACAATGAGCAGTTCTTC. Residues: CASSEGASSYNEQFF.

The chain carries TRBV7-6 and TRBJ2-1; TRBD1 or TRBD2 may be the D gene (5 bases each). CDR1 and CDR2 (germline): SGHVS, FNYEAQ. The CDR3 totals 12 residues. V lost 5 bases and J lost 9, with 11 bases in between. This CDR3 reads CASSQRGREQFF. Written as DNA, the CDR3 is TGTGCCAGCAGCCAGAGGGGCCGTGAGCAGTTCTTC.